This T cell receptor beta chain stems from a study of T cell repertoires in cytomegalovirus infection (dated by TCRdb to the late 2010s). Study-wide context: The peptide stimulations were aimed at well-studied HLA-B-restricted epitopes as well as recently identified HLA-C-restricted CMV epitopes, whose presentation resists viral immunomodulation. Donor HLA type was relevant to the analysis, because carriage of CMV infection together with the matching HLA type was indicated by public TCR beta signatures.

Explained via the paper, the treatment or condition label denotes: in vitro stimulation with specific CMV peptide epitopes to enrich CMV-specific T cells. Points the paper makes about the study in general: In the ex vivo response, HLA-C-restricted CMV-specific TCR beta clonotypes were dominant, and in two of eight donors the single most frequent clonotype came from this HLA-C-restricted group. In both this cohort and an independent roughly 350-donor cohort, the cumulative frequency of public TCR beta family members distinguished carriers of CMV infection plus the relevant HLA type.

This clonotype was counted at least ten times. No antigen is known for it. The input lacks base qualities; no much larger clone sits a single base away. Data came from an Illumina HiSeq 1500. The public sequencing data were trimmed at Q25 with fastp and processed into clonotypes with MiXCR by TCRdb, which kept only in-frame beta chains. Each entry is one CDR3 protein sequence, shown with its most common DNA and genes. The sample table contains approximately 300,000 distinct CDR3 sequences; only one count was recorded for 20% to 25% of them. The top ten clonotypes cover about 14% of the sample. This receptor was identified in a human donor in good health (CMV status not recorded). Some clones in this sample may be carry-over from other donors' samples. This material consisted of cultured PBMCs, taken from culture after CMV antigen stimulation.

The nucleotide sequence is TGTGCCAGCAGCTTGCTGGGCACCGGGGAGCTGTTTTTT. Its protein reads: CASSLLGTGELFF. The chain links TRBV7-9 with TRBJ2-2; the D gene cannot be resolved reliably. Cut back by 3 bases and 4 bases, the V and J ends lie 6 bases apart. From the cysteine through the phenylalanine, the CDR3 covers 13 amino acids. The entry retains the CDR3 DNA only, 39 bases that are in frame from base 1. Sequences SEHNR (CDR1) and FQNEAQ (CDR2) are obtained from the germline V gene (reference sequence).